These 25 T cell receptor beta chains share one sample of origin, sequenced in a study of regulatory T cells in long-lasting Graves disease. The time point is: newly diagnosed GD, antithyroid drugs for less than 3 months. The authors made the TCR library using RNA they extracted from PBMCs. iRepertoire HTBI primers and Arm-PCR of CDR3 regions built TCR beta libraries. In TCRdb, the multiplex PCR reads were re-called with MiXCR into one record per CDR3 protein. The sample lists over 500,000 distinct CDR3 sequences; under 20% were seen once. The sample was also linked to a second study, of T cells in Graves' hyperthyroidism and ophthalmopathy.

The sequenced sample was peripheral blood mononuclear cells (PBMCs), obtained at new diagnosis, from a patient treated with antithyroid drugs. The receptors originated from a woman aged 25 to 39 with Graves disease.

The chain uses TRBV4-1 and TRBJ2-1; D uncertain. Germline V gene sequence: CDR1 MGHRA, CDR2 YSYEKL. Trimming pared 0 bases from V and 8 bases from J, leaving 11 bases between. There are 14 residues in the CDR3. DNA of the CDR3: TGCGCCAGCAGCCAAGAACCGAGCTGGGATGAGCAGTTCTTC. This encodes CASSQEPSWDEQFF.

This clonotype has only a few counts. The CDR3 is CASSEGQTLSPQHF. The CDR3 region has the DNA TGTGCCAGCAGCGAGGGACAGACTTTATCGCCCCAGCATTTT. The chain uses TRBV7-8 and TRBJ1-5, with 7 bases aligning to TRBD1. Germline CDR1 reads SGHVS; CDR2 reads FQNEAQ. The length of the CDR3 is 14 residues. The ends lost 5 bases at V and 9 bases at J; junction bases unmatched: 10.

A single count supports this clonotype. One junction end does not reproduce the germline sequence, and a read error may be involved. This sequence joins TRBV28 and TRBJ1-5; weak D call: TRBD1 (5 bases). The germline V gene encodes CDR1 MDHEN and CDR2 SYDVKM. This CDR3 contains 14 residues. CDR3 sequence reads: CASSGTVSSQPQHF. For the CDR3, the DNA is TGTGCCAGCAGCGGGACGGTTAGCAGTCAGCCCCAGCATTTT.

At least ten counts were recorded for this clonotype. J is TRBJ1-1 and V is TRBV10-3; 9 bases are a match to TRBD1. The CDR3 runs to 15 residues. Germline V gene sequence: CDR1 ENHRY, CDR2 SYGVKD. The J segment lost 1 base and the V segment lost 6 bases, leaving 6 bases of the junction unmatched. This CDR3 reads CAIRMTGGGNTEAFF. The CDR3 region has the DNA TGTGCCATCAGAATGACAGGGGGGGGGAACACTGAAGCTTTCTTT.

The chain carries TRBV19 and TRBJ1-2, with D unresolved. V gave up 5 bases and J gave up 2 bases, with 12 bases separating them. Germline V gene sequence: CDR1 LNHDA, CDR2 SQIVND (reference sequence). The CDR3 runs 14 residues. The DNA of the CDR3 is TGTGCCAGTAGTTCCTCGTGGGTAAACTATGGCTACACCTTC. Translating gives CASSSSWVNYGYTF.

This clonotype occurred many times. J is TRBJ2-6 and V is TRBV5-1; 7 bases are a match to TRBD1. The junction had 6 bases not matched to a gene; V was cut back by 1 base and J by 8 bases. Germline V gene data show CDR1 as SGHRS and CDR2 as YFSETQ. The CDR3 has 15 residues. In nucleotides, the CDR3 is TGCGCCAGCAGCTTGAGGGGGCTCGGGACCAACGTCCTGACTTTC. Translating it yields CASSLRGLGTNVLTF.

This chain joins TRBV6-2 or TRBV6-3 and TRBJ2-2; the D is unclear. Germline assignment: CDR1 MNHEY and CDR2 SVGEGT. This CDR3 has 14 amino acids. The V end was cut by 0 bases, the J end by 11 bases, with 13 bases between. CDR3 sequence: CASSYSVSSVELFF. The DNA for the CDR3 is TGTGCCAGCAGTTACTCGGTTTCCTCGGTCGAGCTGTTTTTT.

The chain recombines TRBV10-3 with TRBJ2-7; either TRBD1 or TRBD2 may fit D (5 bases each). The CDR3 is 15 amino acids. Germline V gene sequence: CDR1 ENHRY, CDR2 SYGVKD. V lost 5 bases and J 3 bases, leaving 17 bases between the germline ends. DNA for the CDR3: TGTGCCATCAGTAAGATTGGGACGTCGGGCTACGAGCAGTACTTC. Translated, it gives CAISKIGTSGYEQYF.

V usage is TRBV3-1 and J usage is TRBJ2-2; D gene ambiguous. This CDR3 comprises 17 residues. V shed 4 bases and J shed 1 base, with 16 bases lying between them. Germline lookup yields CDR1 LGHDT and CDR2 YNNKEL (reference sequence). The CDR3, as DNA: TGTGCCAGCAGCCTTTCGACTGGCGTCGGGAACACCGGGGAGCTGTTTTTT. This encodes CASSLSTGVGNTGELFF.

This clonotype appeared a few times. The chain has TRBV29-1 and TRBJ1-1; D is undetermined. V lost 7 bases to trimming and J lost 1 base, with 13 bases between them. CDR1 is SQVTM and CDR2 is ANQGSEA in the germline V gene. The CDR3 is made up of 13 amino acids. The chain's CDR3 is CSGRASPNTEAFF. CDR3 DNA: TGCAGCGGCCGCGCTAGCCCGAACACTGAAGCTTTCTTT.

This clonotype was recorded a few times. This rearrangement joins TRBV12-3 or TRBV12-4 to TRBJ2-1; D is possibly TRBD1 (6 bases). The J call is doubtful: the DNA matches TRBJ2-5 better. This CDR3 region has 16 residues. DNA for the CDR3: TGTGCCAGCAGTTTAGCGCTAAGGGACAACAGGGAGACCCAGTACTTC. This sequence encodes CASSLALRDNRETQYF.

Ten or more counts support this clonotype. The J gene is TRBJ1-5, the V gene TRBV7-2; D possibly corresponds to TRBD1 (5 bases). Germline V lookup: CDR1 SGHTA, CDR2 FQGNSA. This CDR3 has 15 amino acids. Trimming pared 4 bases from V and 4 bases from J, leaving 14 bases between. DNA for the CDR3: TGTGCCAGCAGCTCGGGACCTTTTTTAAATCAGCCCCAGCATTTT. It codes for CASSSGPFLNQPQHF.

This clonotype was seen ten or more times. The chain carries TRBV30 and TRBJ1-1; TRBD1 agrees at 7 bases. CDR3 length: 13 residues. The V and J ends lost 3 bases and 6 bases, in that order; junction bases with no gene match: 7. Germline CDR1 and CDR2: GTSNPN and SVGIG (reference sequence). CDR3 in amino acids: CAWRWDRESEAFF. DNA of the CDR3: TGTGCCTGGAGATGGGACAGAGAATCTGAAGCTTTCTTT.

This clonotype was seen ten or more times. The genes are TRBV28 and TRBJ2-7, with a weak D call TRBD2 (6 bases). There are 17 residues in the CDR3. Germline CDR1 and CDR2: MDHEN and SYDVKM. Trimming shortened V by 1 base and J by 3 bases, and 19 bases separated the two germline ends. DNA for the CDR3: TGTGCCAGCAGTTTATTTTCCGGGGACTCCTACAGCTACGAGCAGTACTTC. Amino acid sequence: CASSLFSGDSYSYEQYF.

This sequence joins TRBV12-3 or TRBV12-4 and TRBJ1-2; D might be TRBD1 (5 bases). The CDR3 is 14 residues long. The V end lost 6 bases, the J end lost 3 bases, and 14 bases lay between the germline ends. The CDR3, as DNA: TGTGCCAGCAGCCGCCCATGGGGGGACTATGGCTACACCTTC. Translated: CASSRPWGDYGYTF.

Concerning this clonotype itself: One base away lies a much larger clone, so this may be a sequencing read error. The gene calls are TRBV27 and TRBJ2-3; D call uncertain. The CDR3 spans 12 residues. V lost 6 bases and J 1 base, leaving 5 bases between the germline ends. Germline V gene lookup returns CDR1 MNHEY and CDR2 SMNVEV (reference sequence). Here the CDR3 reads CASRGRTDTQYF. The CDR3 coding sequence is TGTGCCAGCAGAGGCCGCACAGATACGCAGTATTTT.

The chain joins TRBV11-2 to TRBJ2-7; 11 bases agree with TRBD2. The CDR3 extends over 19 amino acids. J gave up 1 base and V 5 bases, and 16 bases lay outside the gene matches. CDR1 and CDR2 (germline): SGHAT, FQNNGV. The CDR3 here is CASSTRWLAGGYGSYEQYF. For the CDR3, the DNA is TGTGCCAGCAGCACCCGCTGGCTAGCGGGAGGTTATGGTTCCTACGAGCAGTACTTC.

This clonotype showed up just a few times. The rearrangement uses TRBV19 and TRBJ2-1, with D perhaps matching TRBD2 (6 bases). The CDR3 consists of 15 residues. Trimming took off 6 bases at V and 0 bases at J, with 12 bases between the two ends. Germline assignment: CDR1 LNHDA and CDR2 SQIVND (reference sequence). As DNA, the CDR3 is TGTGCCAGTAGCGGAGGGGCCAGCTCCTACAATGAGCAGTTCTTC. Translation gives CASSGGASSYNEQFF.

With respect to this clonotype: A read error may account for a junction end that differs from germline. This chain uses TRBV10-3 with TRBJ2-7; D may be TRBD1 (5 bases). Germline loops: CDR1 ENHRY, CDR2 SYGVKD. The CDR3 extends over 12 amino acids. CDR3 DNA: TGTGCCATCAGTGAGACAGGCCCCGAGCAGCACTTC. Its translation is CAISETGPEQHF.

This rearrangement joins TRBV3-1 to TRBJ1-2; 7 bases agree with TRBD1. Germline CDR1 reads LGHDT; CDR2 reads YNNKEL (reference sequence). V gave up 4 bases and J gave up 6 bases; unmatched junction bases: 11. This CDR3 has 15 amino acids. This chain's CDR3 is CASSPVGQAPDGYTF. Here the CDR3 DNA reads TGTGCCAGCAGCCCCGTCGGACAGGCGCCGGATGGCTACACCTTC.

V is TRBV5-1 and J is TRBJ1-6; D gene ambiguous. V dropped 5 bases and J dropped 9 bases, with 15 bases sitting between them. Germline CDR1 and CDR2: SGHRS and YFSETQ. The CDR3 runs to 14 residues. CDR3 protein: CASSFVGSASPLHF. CDR3 bases: TGCGCCAGCAGTTTTGTAGGGTCGGCTTCACCCCTCCACTTT.

This clonotype has at least ten counts. The genes are TRBV2 and TRBJ2-2, with D possibly called TRBD1 or TRBD2 (6 bases each). V was cut by 6 bases and J by 4 bases, with 12 bases left in between. The germline V gene encodes CDR1 SNHLY and CDR2 FYNNEI. CDR3 length: 14 residues. DNA of the CDR3: TGTGCCAGCAGGGTCAGGGGAGGCACCGGGGAGCTGTTTTTT. Translated: CASRVRGGTGELFF.

This clonotype was recorded a few times. The rearrangement joins TRBV27 to TRBJ2-7; TRBD1 might be the D (5 bases). Trimming left V 4 bases short and J 7 bases short, with 17 bases between. Germline loops: CDR1 MNHEY, CDR2 SMNVEV (reference sequence). The CDR3 loop spans 14 amino acids. The CDR3 sequence: CASSSRTLWSEQYF. The CDR3 DNA reads TGTGCCAGCAGTTCTCGGACACTTTGGTCGGAGCAGTACTTC.

This chain links TRBV27 with TRBJ2-1; no clear D gene. V lost 4 bases and J 0 bases, leaving 7 bases between the germline ends. The CDR3 consists of 14 residues. Germline V gene lookup returns CDR1 MNHEY and CDR2 SMNVEV (reference sequence). The CDR3 reads CASSSLSSYNEQFF. The CDR3 nucleotides are TGTGCCAGCAGTTCTCTCAGCTCCTACAATGAGCAGTTCTTC.

This clonotype has ten or more counts. The genes are TRBV28 and TRBJ2-7; 10 bases are a match to TRBD1. There are 14 residues in the CDR3. Germline V gene data show CDR1 as MDHEN and CDR2 as SYDVKM. The trim removed 3 bases at V and 1 base at J, leaving 0 bases unmatched. DNA of the CDR3: TGTGCCAGCAGTTTGGACAGGGGGTCCTACGAGCAGTACTTC. It encodes CASSLDRGSYEQYF. The whole variable domain, remainder taken from reference TRBV28 and TRBJ2-7, is DVKVTQSSRYLVKRTGEKVFLECVQDMDHENMFWYRQDPGLGLRLIYFSYDVKMKEKGDIPEGYSVSREKKERFSLILESASTNQTSMYLCASSLDRGSYEQYFGPGTRLTVT.